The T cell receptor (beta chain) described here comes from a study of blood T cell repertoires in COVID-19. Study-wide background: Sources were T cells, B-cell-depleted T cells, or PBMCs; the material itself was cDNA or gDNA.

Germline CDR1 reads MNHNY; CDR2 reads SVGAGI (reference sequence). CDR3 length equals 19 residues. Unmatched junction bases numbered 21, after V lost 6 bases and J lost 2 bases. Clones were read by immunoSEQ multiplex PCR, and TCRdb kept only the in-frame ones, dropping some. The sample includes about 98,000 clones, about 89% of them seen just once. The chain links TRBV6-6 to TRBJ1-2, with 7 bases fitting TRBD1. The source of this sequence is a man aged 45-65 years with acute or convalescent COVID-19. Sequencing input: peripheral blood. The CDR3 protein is CASSYRIFGQVPTNYGYTF. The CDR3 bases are TGTGCCAGCAGCTACCGCATATTTGGACAGGTTCCAACCAACTATGGCTACACCTTC.